There are a few counts of the clone carrying this T cell receptor (beta chain). Its antigen is still unknown. Germline and junction disagree at one end, which may indicate a read error. The PCR ran on 60 Vbeta and 13 Jbeta primers. Repertoires were generated with immunoSEQ multiplex PCR, while TCRdb's copy carries only in-frame clones and drops some. The repertoire holds just over 150,000 clones, nearly 80% seen once, with over 0.95% in the top ten. This CDR3 contains 15 residues. Germline V gene sequence: CDR1 SSHAT, CDR2 FNYEAQ (reference sequence). These data originate in a study of cytomegalovirus exposure and HLA in healthy donors. Study-wide results and limits: The authors excluded some V segments, including TRBV6-2 and TRBV6-3, as indistinguishable. One variant, a missense change in DCLRE1C, was linked in a later analysis to TCR beta V- and J-gene trimming.

This clonotype originated in a woman aged 45 to 65 in good health and CMV-seropositive. This chain joins TRBV7-7 and TRBJ2-3; 9 nucleotides align to TRBD2. The sequencing sample was made of PBMCs. In DNA form, the CDR3 reads TGTGCTAGCAGCCATAGCGGGAGCGGAACAGATACGCAGTATTTT. Encoded protein: CASSHSGSGTDTQYF.